These T cell receptor beta chains were read from a single sample in a study of CD8 T cells in Susac syndrome. One entry per CDR3 protein results from TCRdb running MiXCR on the immunoSEQ multiplex PCR reads. This table has about 160,000 distinct CDR3 sequences, 85% to 95% appearing once. Sequences were obtained from CD4+ T cells from PBMCs. The receptors were gathered from a human donor in good health. The CDR3 runs from the conserved cysteine through the conserved F or W. D genes are given only for firm matches. Some rows mark clone size as missing; the rest say once, few, many or name a class of expanded clone.

clone_size: NA; cdr3_length: 15; v_call: TRBV14; d_call: NA; j_call: TRBJ1-2; cdr3_nt: TGTGCCAGCAGCCAAAATTCCAGGACAACTTATGGCTACACCTTC; cdr3_aa: CASSQNSRTTYGYTF
clone_size: NA; cdr3_length: 13; v_call: TRBV29-1; d_call: TRBD1; j_call: TRBJ2-1; cdr3_nt: TGCAGCGTTGGTACAGGGGATGAATATGAGCAGTTCTTC; cdr3_aa: CSVGTGDEYEQFF
clone_size: NA; cdr3_length: 15; v_call: TRBV12-3/TRBV12-4; d_call: NA; j_call: TRBJ1-1; cdr3_nt: TGTGCCAGCAGTTTGTGGGACGGAGTGAACACTGAAGCTTTCTTT; cdr3_aa: CASSLWDGVNTEAFF
clone_size: NA; cdr3_length: 12; v_call: TRBV20-1; d_call: NA; j_call: TRBJ2-7; cdr3_nt: TGCAGTGCCCCGGGCCTACTATACGAGCAGTACTTC; cdr3_aa: CSAPGLLYEQYF
clone_size: NA; cdr3_length: 11; v_call: TRBV2; d_call: NA; j_call: TRBJ1-1; cdr3_nt: TGTGCCAGCTATGTTGGCTTTGAAGCTTTCTTT; cdr3_aa: CASYVGFEAFF
clone_size: NA; cdr3_length: 15; v_call: TRBV5-1; d_call: TRBD1; j_call: TRBJ1-2; cdr3_nt: TGCGCCAGCAGCCTAAGCGGTGGGACAGGGACGGGCTACACCTTC; cdr3_aa: CASSLSGGTGTGYTF
clone_size: NA; cdr3_length: 15; v_call: TRBV29-1; d_call: NA; j_call: TRBJ1-4; cdr3_nt: TGCAGCGCCACGGCGGGAGGGCGACTAGGGAAAAAACTGTTTTTT; cdr3_aa: CSATAGGRLGKKLFF
clone_size: NA; cdr3_length: 12; v_call: TRBV7-9; d_call: TRBD1; j_call: TRBJ2-1; cdr3_nt: TGTGCCAGCAGCGCAGGGGGCTTTGAGCAGTTCTTC; cdr3_aa: CASSAGGFEQFF
clone_size: NA; cdr3_length: 14; v_call: TRBV19; d_call: NA; j_call: TRBJ1-1; cdr3_nt: TGTGCCAGTAGCAACCTACAGGGTGGCACTGAAGCTTTCTTT; cdr3_aa: CASSNLQGGTEAFF
clone_size: NA; cdr3_length: 15; v_call: TRBV6-2/TRBV6-3; d_call: TRBD2; j_call: TRBJ2-3; cdr3_nt: TGTGCCAGCAGACGGACGACTAGCAATTCAGATACGCAGTATTTT; cdr3_aa: CASRRTTSNSDTQYF
clone_size: NA; cdr3_length: 14; v_call: TRBV7-9; d_call: NA; j_call: TRBJ2-7; cdr3_nt: TGTGCCAGCAGCTTAGGTCCTCAGGGAGCCCAGCAGTACTTC; cdr3_aa: CASSLGPQGAQQYF
clone_size: NA; cdr3_length: 14; v_call: TRBV20-1; d_call: NA; j_call: TRBJ2-7; cdr3_nt: TGCAGTGCTAGCCAGGGGGGGGTTTCCTACGAGCAGTACTTC; cdr3_aa: CSASQGGVSYEQYF
clone_size: NA; cdr3_length: 19; v_call: TRBV7-9; d_call: TRBD1; j_call: TRBJ2-7; cdr3_nt: TGTGCCAGCAGCTTAGTGTCTCTCCGGGCGGGACAGGGGACCTACGAGCAGTACTTC; cdr3_aa: CASSLVSLRAGQGTYEQYF
clone_size: NA; cdr3_length: 13; v_call: TRBV20-1; d_call: NA; j_call: TRBJ2-5; cdr3_nt: TGCAGTGCTAGCATTGGTAGGGAGGAGACCCAGTACTTC; cdr3_aa: CSASIGREETQYF
clone_size: NA; cdr3_length: 16; v_call: TRBV6-2/TRBV6-3; d_call: NA; j_call: TRBJ1-5; cdr3_nt: TGTGCCAGCAGTTACCCTCCAGGATATAGCAATCAGCCCCAGCATTTT; cdr3_aa: CASSYPPGYSNQPQHF
clone_size: NA; cdr3_length: 13; v_call: TRBV6-1; d_call: NA; j_call: TRBJ2-5; cdr3_nt: TGTGCCAGCAGTGACAGGGGATTAAAGACCCAGTACTTC; cdr3_aa: CASSDRGLKTQYF
clone_size: NA; cdr3_length: 11; v_call: TRBV6-5; d_call: NA; j_call: TRBJ2-7; cdr3_nt: TGTGCCAGCAGTTACGGGGTGACTCAGTACTTC; cdr3_aa: CASSYGVTQYF
clone_size: NA; cdr3_length: 16; v_call: TRBV27; d_call: TRBD2; j_call: TRBJ2-1; cdr3_nt: TGTGCCAGCAGCGGACTAGCGGTAACCTCCTACAATGAGCAGTTCTTC; cdr3_aa: CASSGLAVTSYNEQFF
clone_size: NA; cdr3_length: 13; v_call: TRBV3-1; d_call: NA; j_call: TRBJ1-2; cdr3_nt: TGTGCCAGCAGCCAATTATCTCTATATGGCTACACCTTC; cdr3_aa: CASSQLSLYGYTF
clone_size: NA; cdr3_length: 14; v_call: TRBV29-1; d_call: NA; j_call: TRBJ1-1; cdr3_nt: TGCAGCGTTGAACCGACAAACGGCAGGGCTGAAGCTTTCTTT; cdr3_aa: CSVEPTNGRAEAFF
clone_size: NA; cdr3_length: 14; v_call: TRBV6-5; d_call: TRBD1; j_call: TRBJ1-2; cdr3_nt: TGTGCCAGCACCACCGGACAGGGGGTTAGTGGCTACACCTTC; cdr3_aa: CASTTGQGVSGYTF
clone_size: NA; cdr3_length: 12; v_call: TRBV29-1; d_call: NA; j_call: TRBJ2-7; cdr3_nt: TGCAGCGCCTTGACAGGCGGCCACGAGCAGTACTTC; cdr3_aa: CSALTGGHEQYF
clone_size: NA; cdr3_length: 13; v_call: TRBV19; d_call: NA; j_call: TRBJ2-5; cdr3_nt: TGTGCCAGTAGTATCCGGCAGGAAGAGACCCAGTACTTC; cdr3_aa: CASSIRQEETQYF
clone_size: few; cdr3_length: 13; v_call: TRBV6-1; d_call: TRBD1; j_call: TRBJ2-7; cdr3_nt: TGTGCCAGCAGTCGGGACAGGGGATACGAGCAGTACTTC; cdr3_aa: CASSRDRGYEQYF
clone_size: NA; cdr3_length: 15; v_call: TRBV11-3; d_call: NA; j_call: TRBJ2-2; cdr3_nt: TGTGCCAGCAGCCCGGCCGGCCGAAACACCGGGGAGCTGTTTTTT; cdr3_aa: CASSPAGRNTGELFF
clone_size: NA; cdr3_length: 16; v_call: TRBV25-1; d_call: NA; j_call: TRBJ2-2; cdr3_nt: TGTGCCAGCAGTGAAGCGGGGAAGGCGAACACCGGGGAGCTGTTTTTT; cdr3_aa: CASSEAGKANTGELFF
clone_size: NA; cdr3_length: 11; v_call: TRBV3-1; d_call: NA; j_call: TRBJ2-5; cdr3_nt: TGTGCCAGCAGCCAGGTGGAGACCCAGTACTTC; cdr3_aa: CASSQVETQYF
clone_size: once; cdr3_length: 16; v_call: TRBV7-3; d_call: NA; j_call: TRBJ2-2; cdr3_nt: TGTGCCAGCAGCTTATTTGGAGGGGGTGATACCGGGGAGCTGTTTTTT; cdr3_aa: CASSLFGGGDTGELFF
clone_size: NA; cdr3_length: 15; v_call: TRBV20-1; d_call: TRBD1; j_call: TRBJ2-1; cdr3_nt: TGCAGTGCTGAGGGACAGGGAGTGGATTACAATGAGCAGTTCTTC; cdr3_aa: CSAEGQGVDYNEQFF
clone_size: NA; cdr3_length: 11; v_call: TRBV3-1; d_call: NA; j_call: TRBJ1-2; cdr3_nt: TGTGCCAGCAGCCATTATAGAGGCTACACCTTC; cdr3_aa: CASSHYRGYTF
clone_size: NA; cdr3_length: 14; v_call: TRBV6-5; d_call: NA; j_call: TRBJ1-2; cdr3_nt: TGTGCCAGCAGTTACGGCAGGGGTAACTATGGCTACACCTTC; cdr3_aa: CASSYGRGNYGYTF
clone_size: NA; cdr3_length: 14; v_call: TRBV27; d_call: NA; j_call: TRBJ2-3; cdr3_nt: TGTGCCAGCAAATCTCTCCTAGCTTCAGATACGCAGTATTTT; cdr3_aa: CASKSLLASDTQYF
clone_size: NA; cdr3_length: 18; v_call: TRBV6-4; d_call: TRBD1; j_call: TRBJ2-6; cdr3_nt: TGTGCCAGCAGCAACGGGGGACAGGTGTGGGGTGGGGCCAACGTCCTGACTTTC; cdr3_aa: CASSNGGQVWGGANVLTF
clone_size: NA; cdr3_length: 18; v_call: TRBV16; d_call: NA; j_call: TRBJ1-5; cdr3_nt: TGTGCCAGCAGCCAATTTTCTGGACAAGGCTATAGCAATCAGCCCCAGCATTTT; cdr3_aa: CASSQFSGQGYSNQPQHF
clone_size: NA; cdr3_length: 17; v_call: TRBV11-1; d_call: NA; j_call: TRBJ1-1; cdr3_nt: TGTGCCAGCAGCTTAGAGTGGACACGGAGTCCGGACGCTGAAGCTTTCTTT; cdr3_aa: CASSLEWTRSPDAEAFF
clone_size: NA; cdr3_length: 14; v_call: TRBV20-1; d_call: NA; j_call: TRBJ1-5; cdr3_nt: TGCAGTGCTAGACTCCAACATAGCAATCAGCCCCAGCATTTT; cdr3_aa: CSARLQHSNQPQHF
clone_size: NA; cdr3_length: 13; v_call: TRBV29-1; d_call: TRBD1; j_call: TRBJ2-5; cdr3_nt: TGCAGCGTCGGACAGGGGATAGGAGAGACCCAGTACTTC; cdr3_aa: CSVGQGIGETQYF
clone_size: NA; cdr3_length: 15; v_call: TRBV14; d_call: NA; j_call: TRBJ1-2; cdr3_nt: TGTGCCAGCAGCCACTTCGAGGAAATTAACTATGGCTACACCTTC; cdr3_aa: CASSHFEEINYGYTF
clone_size: NA; cdr3_length: 16; v_call: TRBV29-1; d_call: NA; j_call: TRBJ2-3; cdr3_nt: TGCAGCGTTGAAGATCAAGGCTCCTGGGCCACAGATACGCAGTATTTT; cdr3_aa: CSVEDQGSWATDTQYF
clone_size: NA; cdr3_length: 14; v_call: TRBV4-1; d_call: NA; j_call: TRBJ1-1; cdr3_nt: TGCGCCAGCAGCCAAGATCGACAGAACACTGAAGCTTTCTTT; cdr3_aa: CASSQDRQNTEAFF
clone_size: NA; cdr3_length: 15; v_call: TRBV28; d_call: NA; j_call: TRBJ2-5; cdr3_nt: TGTGCCAGCAGCCCACCCGAGGGCGGCCAAGAGACCCAGTACTTC; cdr3_aa: CASSPPEGGQETQYF
clone_size: NA; cdr3_length: 17; v_call: TRBV27; d_call: TRBD2; j_call: TRBJ2-2; cdr3_nt: TGTGCCAGCAGCTCAACAACTAGCGGGGGAAGAACCGGGGAGCTGTTTTTT; cdr3_aa: CASSSTTSGGRTGELFF
clone_size: NA; cdr3_length: 15; v_call: TRBV6-5; d_call: NA; j_call: TRBJ1-4; cdr3_nt: TGTGCCAGCAGTTACTCAAGGGCACCCGGCGAAAAACTGTTTTTT; cdr3_aa: CASSYSRAPGEKLFF
clone_size: NA; cdr3_length: 15; v_call: TRBV7-2; d_call: NA; j_call: TRBJ2-7; cdr3_nt: TGTGCCAGCAGCTTGGCCTTTTCGGGGAGCTACGAGCAGTACTTC; cdr3_aa: CASSLAFSGSYEQYF
clone_size: NA; cdr3_length: 16; v_call: TRBV5-5; d_call: TRBD1; j_call: TRBJ1-1; cdr3_nt: TGTGCCAGCAGCGCCCCGGGACAGGTTACGAACACTGAAGCTTTCTTT; cdr3_aa: CASSAPGQVTNTEAFF
clone_size: NA; cdr3_length: 16; v_call: TRBV4-1; d_call: NA; j_call: TRBJ1-2; cdr3_nt: TGCGCCAGCAGCCAAGCTTTGGCAGGTCTTAACTATGGCTACACCTTC; cdr3_aa: CASSQALAGLNYGYTF
clone_size: NA; cdr3_length: 12; v_call: TRBV12-3/TRBV12-4; d_call: NA; j_call: TRBJ1-2; cdr3_nt: TGTGCCAGCAGTTCGCTTAACTATGGCTACACCTTC; cdr3_aa: CASSSLNYGYTF
clone_size: NA; cdr3_length: 13; v_call: TRBV6-5; d_call: TRBD2; j_call: TRBJ2-3; cdr3_nt: TGTGCCAGCAGTTACTCGCGGGGGTATACGCAGTATTTT; cdr3_aa: CASSYSRGYTQYF
clone_size: NA; cdr3_length: 16; v_call: TRBV9; d_call: TRBD2; j_call: TRBJ2-7; cdr3_nt: TGTGCCAGCAGCGTAGGTAGCGGGGGGGCCGTCTACGAGCAGTACTTC; cdr3_aa: CASSVGSGGAVYEQYF
clone_size: NA; cdr3_length: 17; v_call: TRBV20-1; d_call: NA; j_call: TRBJ1-6; cdr3_nt: TGCAGTGCTAGAGATATCCCCCATGGGTGGGATAATTCACCCCTCCACTTT; cdr3_aa: CSARDIPHGWDNSPLHF
clone_size: NA; cdr3_length: 13; v_call: TRBV2; d_call: NA; j_call: TRBJ2-3; cdr3_nt: TGTGCCAGCAGCAGACTCGGGACAGATACGCAGTATTTT; cdr3_aa: CASSRLGTDTQYF
clone_size: NA; cdr3_length: 17; v_call: TRBV3-1; d_call: TRBD2; j_call: TRBJ2-5; cdr3_nt: TGTGCCAGCGAAAGAGGGTTAGCGGGCCTTGATCAAGAGACCCAGTACTTC; cdr3_aa: CASERGLAGLDQETQYF
clone_size: once; cdr3_length: 14; v_call: TRBV10-3; d_call: NA; j_call: TRBJ1-1; cdr3_nt: TGTGCCATCACCCGGGATCGGGGGAACACTGAAGCTTTCTTT; cdr3_aa: CAITRDRGNTEAFF
clone_size: NA; cdr3_length: 14; v_call: TRBV25-1; d_call: TRBD2; j_call: TRBJ2-1; cdr3_nt: TGTGCCAGCAACCTAGCGGGGGAGTACAATGAGCAGTTCTTC; cdr3_aa: CASNLAGEYNEQFF